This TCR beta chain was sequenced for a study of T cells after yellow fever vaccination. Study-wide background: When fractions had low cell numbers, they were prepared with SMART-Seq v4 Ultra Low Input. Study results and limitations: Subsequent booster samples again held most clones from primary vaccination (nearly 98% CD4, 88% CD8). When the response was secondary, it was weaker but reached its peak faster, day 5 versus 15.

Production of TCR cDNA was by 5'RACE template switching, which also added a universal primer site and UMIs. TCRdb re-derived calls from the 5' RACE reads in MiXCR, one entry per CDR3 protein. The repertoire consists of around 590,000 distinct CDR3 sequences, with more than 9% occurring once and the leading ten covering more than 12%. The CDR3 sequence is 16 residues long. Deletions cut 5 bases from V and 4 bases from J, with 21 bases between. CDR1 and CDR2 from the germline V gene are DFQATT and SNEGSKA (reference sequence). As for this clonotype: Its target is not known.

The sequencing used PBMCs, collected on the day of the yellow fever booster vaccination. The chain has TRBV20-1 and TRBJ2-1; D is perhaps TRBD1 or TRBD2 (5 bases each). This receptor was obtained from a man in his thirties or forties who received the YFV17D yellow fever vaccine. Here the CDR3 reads CSAATRGSLSYNEQFF. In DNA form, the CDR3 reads TGCAGTGCTGCAACTAGGGGTTCCCTTTCTTACAATGAGCAGTTCTTC.